Sequencing of this T cell receptor (beta chain) was carried out in a study of T cell changes during pregnancy in multiple sclerosis. The protocol was immunoSEQ multiplex PCR, while the TCRdb copy is restricted to in-frame clones and leaves out a portion. The sample lists about 67,000 clones; more than 85% were seen once. The CDR3 totals 14 residues. From germline, CDR1 is KGHSH and CDR2 LQKENI. The ends lost 6 bases at V and 3 bases at J; junction bases unmatched: 8. The sequence was obtained from a female donor with multiple sclerosis, enrolled in a pregnancy study. The input for sequencing was peripheral blood, taken in the first trimester of pregnancy. The chain employs TRBV18 and TRBJ2-7, with 7 bases lining up with TRBD1. DNA for the CDR3: TGTGCCAGCTCCCCTGGGACAGAGATCTACGAGCAGTACTTC. Protein product: CASSPGTEIYEQYF.